This TCR beta chain was documented in a study of T-cell memory formation after mild COVID-19 (dated by TCRdb to the early 2020s). With regard to the full study: TCR sequence clusters from the two donors were found to be largely donor specific. Two young, previously healthy adult volunteers made up the cohort, one male and one female. In a couple of donors, T-cell clones that expanded and contracted after mild COVID-19 were tracked by sequencing TCRalpha and TCRbeta repertoires over time. What the study reported, not specific to this receptor: Clones contracting from day 15 to 85 had balanced CD4/CD8 phenotypes, while a second wave expanding from day 15 to 37 was biased towards CD4+. SARS-CoV-2 specificity was not confirmed for the second-wave clones peaking on day 37. Some responding clones were found in pre-infection memory, which suggests that pre-existing cross-reactive memory T cells took part in the SARS-CoV-2 response. Contracting CD4+ clones turned up mainly in the CM and EM memory subsets, whereas EMRA was where CD8+ clones were enriched. Only a couple of mild cases were covered by the study, and larger cohorts that include severe cases with pre-infection samples were considered necessary.

Note on this clonotype: Its antigen is still unknown. No base-level quality is on record; no much larger clone is a single base apart.

V and J are trimmed by 3 bases and 6 bases, and the gene matches miss 9 bases of the junction. CDR1 MNHEY and CDR2 SVGAGI were looked up in the germline V gene. The CDR3 numbers 15 residues from cysteine through phenylalanine. The read is trimmed to its CDR3 DNA, 45 bases read in frame from base 1. Sequencing used an Illumina NovaSeq 6000. Using 5'RACE with constant-segment primers, TCRalpha and TCRbeta cDNA libraries were constructed, with sample barcodes and unique molecular identifiers added in the process. RNA was extracted from every sample with Trizol reagent. Libraries were amplified in two PCR steps, with a second sample barcode and Illumina TruSeq adapters added in the second step. Libraries were sequenced on an Illumina NovaSeq with 2 x 150 bp paired-end reads. In the original analysis: Demultiplexing of reads and collapsing into UMI-guided consensus sequences were performed with migec v1.2.7. With mixcr v2.1.11, UMI consensuses were aligned to TRA and TRB V and J templates and assembled into clonotypes. Clonotypes were classified as expanded or contracted when called significant by both edgeR and NoisET, with noise models trained on biological replicates. For edgeR calls, the thresholds were a false discovery rate-adjusted p below 0.01 and a log2 fold-change of 1. As an exploratory analysis of dynamics, PCA with hierarchical clustering was applied to max-normalized trajectories of the 1000 most abundant clonotypes. The CD4 or CD8 phenotype of responding clones was assigned using the separately sequenced CD4+ and CD8+ repertoires. The raw public data were reprocessed by TCRdb itself: fastp quality trimming at Q25, MiXCR clonotype calling, in-frame beta chains only. A single entry per CDR3 protein holds the most common genes and DNA from its merged rows. None of the V and J calls come from the authors' own analysis; TCRdb made them. Across this sample there are about 350,000 distinct CDR3 sequences, with around 15% seen only once. Jointly, the top ten make up 22% of the sample.

PBMCs were isolated by Ficoll-Paque density gradient centrifugation. This TCR came from a young man who had mild COVID-19 (a few samples of this study predate the infection). The sample titles of this study are shuffled in the database, so cell type and time point are left out; the donor was told from shared clones. The specimen was PBMCs or a T cell subset sorted from them (not recorded which). The chain couples TRBV6-5 to TRBJ2-7, with 9 junctional bases fitting TRBD1. The CDR3 here reads CASSYSVQGAREQYF. The DNA sequence follows: TGTGCCAGCAGTTATAGTGTACAGGGGGCGCGCGAGCAGTACTTC.